The 2 T cell receptor beta chains below come from one sample, sequenced in a study of blood T cells in healthy people across ages (dated by TCRdb to between 2015 and 2016). The method behind the library was 5' RACE. Sequencing was carried out with an Illumina HiSeq 2500. The second PCR ran for about 6 to 11 cycles and used a J-beta primer mix along with a sample-barcoded 5' primer. Starting from the raw public reads, TCRdb applied fastp trimming at Q25, assembled clones with MiXCR and retained in-frame beta chains. Rows with a matching CDR3 protein are joined into one entry that keeps the most common DNA and genes. The sample contains hundreds of thousands of distinct CDR3 sequences, around a fifth of them found a single time. Under 4% of the sample goes to the ten largest clones. Sequencing input: blood. The receptors originated from a man aged 70-80 years in good health.

The CDR3 coding sequence is TGTGCCAGCAGCCGAACCAATGAGCAGTTCTTC. This sequence encodes CASSRTNEQFF. The chain couples TRBV7-2 to TRBJ2-1, with D hard to call. Trimming removed 5 bases at V and 6 bases at J, with 5 bases between. The CDR3 contains 11 residues. Germline assignment: CDR1 SGHTA and CDR2 FQGNSA.

This chain links TRBV4-3 with TRBJ2-5; D gene unclear. Germline values: CDR1 LGHNA, CDR2 YSLEER. CDR3 length equals 14 residues. Trimming pared 1 base from V and 5 bases from J, leaving 11 bases between. In DNA form, the CDR3 reads TGCGCCAGCAGCCAAGGGGCGATTCGGGAGACCCAGTACTTC. Translating gives CASSQGAIRETQYF.